Sequencing of this T cell receptor beta chain was carried out in a study of CD8 T cells in Susac syndrome. Random hexamers served to reverse transcribe roughly 0.5 to 1 ug RNA. TCRdb re-called the immunoSEQ multiplex PCR reads with MiXCR, one entry per CDR3 protein. Of some 450,000 distinct CDR3 sequences in the sample, 85% were seen once. Relapsing-remitting disease, either stable or active, was present in the multiple sclerosis controls, who were treatment-naive patients. V lost 1 base and J 1 base, leaving 8 bases between the germline ends. Germline values: CDR1 SGHDT, CDR2 YYEEEE. CDR3 size: 14 residues.

The source of this sequence is a human donor with multiple sclerosis. The source material was CD8+ T cells from PBMCs. The chain recombines TRBV5-6 with TRBJ1-1, with TRBD1 as a possible D gene (5 bases). CDR3 protein: CASSLIGENTEAFF. CDR3 bases: TGTGCCAGCAGCTTGATAGGGGAGAACACTGAAGCTTTCTTT.